This TCR beta chain is drawn from a study of response to subunit inactivated influenza vaccine. One entry per CDR3 protein, called by TCRdb with MiXCR from the RT-PCR reads. This table holds about 580,000 distinct CDR3 sequences, 14% found once. The CDR3 contains 13 residues. Trimming removed 2 bases at V and 4 bases at J, with 8 bases between. The TCR comes from a man aged 50 to 59 who received an inactivated influenza vaccine. The chain joins TRBV12-3 or TRBV12-4 to TRBJ2-5; TRBD1 or TRBD2 may be the D gene (5 bases each). The sample in question was PBMCs from blood, obtained 12 days after vaccination. CDR3 nucleotide sequence: TGTGCCAGCAGTTTAATGGGGGTAGAGACCCAGTACTTC. This encodes CASSLMGVETQYF.